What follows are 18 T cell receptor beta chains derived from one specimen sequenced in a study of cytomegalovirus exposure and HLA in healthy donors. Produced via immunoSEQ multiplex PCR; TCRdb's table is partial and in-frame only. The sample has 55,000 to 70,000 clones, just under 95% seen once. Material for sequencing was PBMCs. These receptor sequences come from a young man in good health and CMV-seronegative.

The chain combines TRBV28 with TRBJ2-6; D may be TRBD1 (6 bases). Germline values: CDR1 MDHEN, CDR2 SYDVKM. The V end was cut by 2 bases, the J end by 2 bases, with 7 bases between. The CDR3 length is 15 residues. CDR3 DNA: TGTGCCAGCAGTTTACCAGGGGCTGGGGCCAACGTCCTGACTTTC. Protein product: CASSLPGAGANVLTF.

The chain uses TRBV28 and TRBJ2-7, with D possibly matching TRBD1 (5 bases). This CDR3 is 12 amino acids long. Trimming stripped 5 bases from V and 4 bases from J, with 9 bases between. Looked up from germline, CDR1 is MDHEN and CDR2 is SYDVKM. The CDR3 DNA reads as TGTGCCAGCAGTCGCAACAGGTACGAGCAGTACTTC. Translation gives CASSRNRYEQYF.

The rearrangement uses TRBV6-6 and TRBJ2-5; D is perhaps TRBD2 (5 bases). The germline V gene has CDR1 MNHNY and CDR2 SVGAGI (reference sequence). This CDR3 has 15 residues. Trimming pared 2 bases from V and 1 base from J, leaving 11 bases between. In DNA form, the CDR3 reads TGTGCCAGCAGTTACCTACCGGGGTTCCAAGAGACCCAGTACTTC. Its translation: CASSYLPGFQETQYF.

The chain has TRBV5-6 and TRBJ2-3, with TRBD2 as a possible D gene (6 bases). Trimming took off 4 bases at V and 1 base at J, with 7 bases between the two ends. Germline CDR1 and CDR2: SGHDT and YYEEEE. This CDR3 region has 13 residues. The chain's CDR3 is CASSGGGTDTQYF. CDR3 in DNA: TGTGCCAGCAGCGGCGGGGGCACAGATACGCAGTATTTT. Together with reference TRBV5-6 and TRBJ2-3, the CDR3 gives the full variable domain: DAGVTQSPTHLIKTRGQQVTLRCSPKSGHDTVSWYQQALGQGPQFIFQYYEEEERQRGNFPDRFSGHQFPNYSSELNVNALLLGDSALYLCASSGGGTDTQYFGPGTRLTVL.

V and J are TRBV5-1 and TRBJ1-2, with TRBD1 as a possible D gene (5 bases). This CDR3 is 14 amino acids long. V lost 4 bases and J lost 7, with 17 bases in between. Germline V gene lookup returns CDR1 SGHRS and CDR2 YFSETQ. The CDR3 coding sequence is TGCGCCAGCAGCCTGGAATCCTGGGGCGCTGGCTACACCTTC. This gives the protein CASSLESWGAGYTF.

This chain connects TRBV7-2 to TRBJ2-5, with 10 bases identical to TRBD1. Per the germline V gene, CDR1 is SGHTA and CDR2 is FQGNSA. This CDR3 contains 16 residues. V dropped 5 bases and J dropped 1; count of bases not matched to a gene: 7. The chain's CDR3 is CASSLAGTGVQETQYF. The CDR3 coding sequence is TGTGCCAGCAGCCTTGCCGGGACAGGGGTCCAAGAGACCCAGTACTTC.

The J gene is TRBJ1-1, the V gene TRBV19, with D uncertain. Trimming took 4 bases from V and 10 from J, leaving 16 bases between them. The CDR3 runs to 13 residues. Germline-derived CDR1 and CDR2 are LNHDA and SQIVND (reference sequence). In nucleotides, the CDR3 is TGTGCCAGTAGTAACCCCATGGGAGGGAGAGCTTTCTTT. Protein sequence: CASSNPMGGRAFF.

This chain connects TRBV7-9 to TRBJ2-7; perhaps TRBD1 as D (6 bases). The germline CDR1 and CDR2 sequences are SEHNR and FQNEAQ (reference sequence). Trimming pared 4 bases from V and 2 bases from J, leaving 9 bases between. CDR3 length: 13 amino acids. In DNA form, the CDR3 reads TGTGCCAGCAGCTCCGGGACAACCTACGAGCAGTACTTC. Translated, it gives CASSSGTTYEQYF.

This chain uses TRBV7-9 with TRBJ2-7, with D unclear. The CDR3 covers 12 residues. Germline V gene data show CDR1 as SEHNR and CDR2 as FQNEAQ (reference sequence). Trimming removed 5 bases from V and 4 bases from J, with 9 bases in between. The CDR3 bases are TGTGCCAGCAGCATTAACAGATACGAGCAGTACTTC. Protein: CASSINRYEQYF.

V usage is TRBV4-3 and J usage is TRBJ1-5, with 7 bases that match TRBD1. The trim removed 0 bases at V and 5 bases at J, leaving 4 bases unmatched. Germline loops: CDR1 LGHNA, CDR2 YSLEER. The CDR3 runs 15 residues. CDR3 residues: CASSQEDRPHQPQHF. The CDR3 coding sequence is TGCGCCAGCAGCCAAGAGGACAGGCCCCATCAGCCCCAGCATTTT.

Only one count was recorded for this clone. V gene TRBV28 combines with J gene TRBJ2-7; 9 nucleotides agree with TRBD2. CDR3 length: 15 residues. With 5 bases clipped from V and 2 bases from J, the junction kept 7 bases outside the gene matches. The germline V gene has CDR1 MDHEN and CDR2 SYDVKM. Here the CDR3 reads CASSARTSATYEQYF. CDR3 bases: TGTGCCAGCAGTGCCCGGACTAGCGCTACCTACGAGCAGTACTTC.

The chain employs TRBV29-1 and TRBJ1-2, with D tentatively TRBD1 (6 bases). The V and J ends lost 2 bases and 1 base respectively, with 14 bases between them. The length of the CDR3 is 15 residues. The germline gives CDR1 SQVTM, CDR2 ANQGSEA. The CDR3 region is CSVELWGLLNYGYTF. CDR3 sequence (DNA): TGCAGCGTTGAACTATGGGGGCTTCTTAACTATGGCTACACCTTC.

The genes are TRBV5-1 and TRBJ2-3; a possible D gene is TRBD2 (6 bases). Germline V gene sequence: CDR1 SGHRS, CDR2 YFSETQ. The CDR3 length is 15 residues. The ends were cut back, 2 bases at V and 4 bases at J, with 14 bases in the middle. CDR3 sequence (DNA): TGCGCCAGCAGCTTAGTCGGGAGCAGCCCAGATACGCAGTATTTT. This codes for CASSLVGSSPDTQYF.

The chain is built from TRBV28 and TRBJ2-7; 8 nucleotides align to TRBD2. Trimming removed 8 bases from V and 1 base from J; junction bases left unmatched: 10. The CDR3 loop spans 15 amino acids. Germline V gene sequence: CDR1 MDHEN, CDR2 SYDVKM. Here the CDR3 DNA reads TGTGCCAGCTCGCAAGGGCTAGCGGGTTCCTACGAGCAGTACTTC. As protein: CASSQGLAGSYEQYF.

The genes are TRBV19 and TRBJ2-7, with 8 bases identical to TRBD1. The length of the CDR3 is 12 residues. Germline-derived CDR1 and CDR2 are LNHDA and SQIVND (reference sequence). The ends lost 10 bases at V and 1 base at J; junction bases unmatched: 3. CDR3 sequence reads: CATRQGSYEQYF. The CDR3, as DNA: TGTGCCACCAGACAGGGGTCCTACGAGCAGTACTTC.

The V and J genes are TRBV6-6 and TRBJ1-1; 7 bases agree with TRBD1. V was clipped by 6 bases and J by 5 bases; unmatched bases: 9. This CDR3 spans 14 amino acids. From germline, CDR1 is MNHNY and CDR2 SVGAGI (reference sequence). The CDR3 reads CASSSDRAGTEAFF. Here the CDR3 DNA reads TGTGCCAGCAGCTCTGACAGGGCTGGAACTGAAGCTTTCTTT.

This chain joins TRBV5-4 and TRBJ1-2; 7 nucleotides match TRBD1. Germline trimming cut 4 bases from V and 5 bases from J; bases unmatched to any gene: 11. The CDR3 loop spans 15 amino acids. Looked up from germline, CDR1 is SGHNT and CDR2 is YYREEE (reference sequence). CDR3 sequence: CASSPLQGLGYGYTF. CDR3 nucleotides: TGTGCCAGCAGCCCTTTACAGGGGCTCGGGTATGGCTACACCTTC.

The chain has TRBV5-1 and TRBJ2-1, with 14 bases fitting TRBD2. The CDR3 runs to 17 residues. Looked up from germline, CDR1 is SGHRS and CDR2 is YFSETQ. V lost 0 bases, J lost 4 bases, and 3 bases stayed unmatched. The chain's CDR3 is CASSLVGTSGGYNEQFF. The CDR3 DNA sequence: TGCGCCAGCAGCTTGGTTGGGACTAGCGGGGGATACAATGAGCAGTTCTTC.